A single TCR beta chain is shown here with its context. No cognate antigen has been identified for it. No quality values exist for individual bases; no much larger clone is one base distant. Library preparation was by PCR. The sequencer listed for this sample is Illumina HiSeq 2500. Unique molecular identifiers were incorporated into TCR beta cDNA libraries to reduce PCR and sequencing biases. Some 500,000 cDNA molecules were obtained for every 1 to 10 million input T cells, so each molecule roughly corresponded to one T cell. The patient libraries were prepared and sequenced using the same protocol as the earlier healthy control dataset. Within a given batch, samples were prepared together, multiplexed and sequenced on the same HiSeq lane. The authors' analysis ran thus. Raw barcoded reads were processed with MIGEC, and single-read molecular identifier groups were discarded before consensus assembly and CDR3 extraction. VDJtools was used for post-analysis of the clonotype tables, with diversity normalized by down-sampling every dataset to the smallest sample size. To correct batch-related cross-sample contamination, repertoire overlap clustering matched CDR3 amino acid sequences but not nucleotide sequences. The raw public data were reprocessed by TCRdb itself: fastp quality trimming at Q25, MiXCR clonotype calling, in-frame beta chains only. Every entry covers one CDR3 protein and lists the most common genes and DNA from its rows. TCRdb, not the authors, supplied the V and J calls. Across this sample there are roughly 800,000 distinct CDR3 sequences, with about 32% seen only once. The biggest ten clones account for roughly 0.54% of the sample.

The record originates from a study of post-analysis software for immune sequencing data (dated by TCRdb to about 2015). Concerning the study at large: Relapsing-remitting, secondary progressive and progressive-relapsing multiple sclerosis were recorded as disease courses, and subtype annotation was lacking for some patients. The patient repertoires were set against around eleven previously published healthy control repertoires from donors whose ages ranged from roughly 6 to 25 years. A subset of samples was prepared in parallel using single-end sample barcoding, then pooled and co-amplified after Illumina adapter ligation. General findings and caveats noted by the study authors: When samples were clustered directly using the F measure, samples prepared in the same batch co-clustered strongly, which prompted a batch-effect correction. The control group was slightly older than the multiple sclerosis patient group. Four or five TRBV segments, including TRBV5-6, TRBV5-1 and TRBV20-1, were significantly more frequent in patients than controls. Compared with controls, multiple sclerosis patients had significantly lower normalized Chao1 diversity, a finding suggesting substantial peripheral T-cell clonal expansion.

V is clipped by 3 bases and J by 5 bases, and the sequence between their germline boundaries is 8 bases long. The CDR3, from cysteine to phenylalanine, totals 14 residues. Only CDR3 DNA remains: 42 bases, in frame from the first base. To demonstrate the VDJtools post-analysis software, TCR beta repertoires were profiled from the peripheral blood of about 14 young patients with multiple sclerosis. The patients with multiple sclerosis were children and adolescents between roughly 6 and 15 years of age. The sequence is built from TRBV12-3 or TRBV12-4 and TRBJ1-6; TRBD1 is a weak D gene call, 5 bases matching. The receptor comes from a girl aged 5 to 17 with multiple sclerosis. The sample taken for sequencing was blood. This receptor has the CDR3 CASSFEGHNSPLHF. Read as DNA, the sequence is TGTGCCAGCAGTTTCGAGGGGCATAATTCACCCCTCCACTTT.